This section outlines one TCR beta chain sequence together with its context. The method was immunoSEQ multiplex PCR; TCRdb's version includes in-frame clones alone and lacks a portion of them. The table records more than 30,000 clones, just under 95% of them present only once. The record originates from a study of T cell changes during pregnancy in multiple sclerosis. The CDR3 loop spans 16 amino acids. Per the germline V gene, CDR1 is MNHEY and CDR2 is SMNVEV (reference sequence). V shed 4 bases, J shed 3 bases, and the junction held 9 bases outside the gene matches. The clonotype originates from a female donor with multiple sclerosis, enrolled in a pregnancy study. Sequenced here: CD8+ T cells from peripheral blood mononuclear cells, sampled in the third trimester of pregnancy. The chain has TRBV27 and TRBJ1-2, with 9 bases matching TRBD1. Here the CDR3 reads CASSSLTGGADYGYTF. DNA of the CDR3: TGTGCCAGCAGTTCCCTAACAGGGGGCGCGGACTATGGCTACACCTTC.